This T cell receptor (beta chain) was documented in a study of human T cells and chemical hapten exposure. Study at large: The study patch tested 0.01% DPC on the upper back and read results at 6 days.

This clonotype was found a few times. This CDR3 region has 17 residues. Germline loops: CDR1 SGHNT, CDR2 YENEEA. With V trimmed by 3 bases and J by 0 bases, 5 bases remained unmatched. The time point here: patch test 3, about 24 weeks after DPC sensitization. Treatment reported: therapeutic diphenylcyclopropenone sensitization with weekly scalp DPC. Venepuncture was done earlier than the placement of each patch test. Via MiXCR, TCRdb re-called the RACE reads, giving one row per CDR3 protein. This sample has more than 150,000 distinct CDR3 sequences, with about 25% found just once. The starting material was whole blood, obtained in connection with sensitization to the hapten diphenylcyclopropenone (DPC). The V and J genes are TRBV11-3 and TRBJ1-6, with 7 bases aligning to TRBD1. This sequence originates from a middle-aged woman with alopecia areata. Some clones in this sample may be carry-over from other donors' samples. CDR3 DNA sequence: TGTGCCAGCAGCTTTGTGACAGGGCTCTCCTATAATTCACCCCTCCACTTT. This gives the protein CASSFVTGLSYNSPLHF.